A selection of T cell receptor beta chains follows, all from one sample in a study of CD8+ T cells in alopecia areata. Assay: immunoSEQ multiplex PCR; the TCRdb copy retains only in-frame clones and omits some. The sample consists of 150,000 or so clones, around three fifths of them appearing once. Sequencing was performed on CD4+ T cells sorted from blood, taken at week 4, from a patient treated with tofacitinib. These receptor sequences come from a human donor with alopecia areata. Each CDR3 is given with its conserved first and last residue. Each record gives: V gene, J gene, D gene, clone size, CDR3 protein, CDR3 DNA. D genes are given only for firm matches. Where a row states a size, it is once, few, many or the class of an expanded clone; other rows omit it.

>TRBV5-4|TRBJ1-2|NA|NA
CASSPGTSYGYTF
TGTGCCAGCAGCCCCGGGACAAGCTATGGCTACACCTTC
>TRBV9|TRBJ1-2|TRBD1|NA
CASSRGQVYGYTF
TGTGCCAGCAGCAGGGGGCAGGTCTATGGCTACACCTTC
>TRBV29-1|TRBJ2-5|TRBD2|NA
CSGTGTSGEETQYF
TGCAGCGGCACCGGGACTAGCGGGGAAGAGACCCAGTACTTC
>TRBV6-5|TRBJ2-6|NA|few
CASSLETGANVLTF
TGTGCCAGCAGTCTCGAGACCGGGGCCAACGTCCTGACTTTC
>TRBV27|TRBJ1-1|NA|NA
CASSSRMNTEAFF
TGTGCCAGCAGTAGCCGGATGAACACTGAAGCTTTCTTT
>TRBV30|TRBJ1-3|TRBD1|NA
CAQRGQGLGNTIYF
TGTGCCCAGCGGGGACAGGGGTTAGGAAACACCATATATTTT
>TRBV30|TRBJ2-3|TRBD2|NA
CAWSPFSGGGTDTQYF
TGTGCCTGGAGCCCCTTCAGCGGGGGGGGCACAGATACGCAGTATTTT
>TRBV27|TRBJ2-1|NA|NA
CASSRWDNEQFF
TGTGCCAGCAGTCGGTGGGACAATGAGCAGTTCTTC
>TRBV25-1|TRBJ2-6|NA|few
CASSGGSLSGANVLTF
TGTGCCAGCAGTGGCGGAAGTCTATCTGGGGCCAACGTCCTGACTTTC
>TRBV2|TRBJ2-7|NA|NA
CASSEWAHEQYF
TGTGCCAGCAGTGAATGGGCTCACGAGCAGTACTTC
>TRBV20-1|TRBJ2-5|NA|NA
CSAEQETQYF
TGCAGTGCTGAACAAGAGACCCAGTACTTC
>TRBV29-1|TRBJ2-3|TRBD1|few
CSGKTGTDTQYF
TGCAGCGGTAAGACAGGGACAGATACGCAGTATTTT
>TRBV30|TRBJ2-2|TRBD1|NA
CARTGTGTGELFF
TGTGCCCGGACAGGGACGGGAACCGGGGAGCTGTTTTTT
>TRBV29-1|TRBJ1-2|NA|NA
CSVEEGGNYGYTF
TGCAGCGTTGAAGAAGGGGGAAACTATGGCTACACCTTC
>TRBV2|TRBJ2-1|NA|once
CASTGSSSYNEQFF
TGTGCCAGCACCGGCTCGAGCTCCTACAATGAGCAGTTCTTC
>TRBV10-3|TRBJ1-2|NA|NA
CAISDSGYGYTF
TGTGCCATCAGTGACTCGGGTTATGGCTACACCTTC
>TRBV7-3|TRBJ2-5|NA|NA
CASSSGHQETQYF
TGTGCCAGCAGCTCTGGACACCAAGAGACCCAGTACTTC
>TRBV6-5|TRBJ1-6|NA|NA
CASSPLLTGKSLHF
TGTGCCAGCAGTCCCCTACTGACGGGGAAATCCCTCCACTTT
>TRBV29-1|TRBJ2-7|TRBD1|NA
CSVQTGLAEQYF
TGCAGCGTCCAGACAGGGTTGGCCGAGCAGTACTTC
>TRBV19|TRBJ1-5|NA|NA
CASSILSGYQPQHF
TGTGCCAGTAGTATACTCTCAGGGTACCAGCCCCAGCATTTT
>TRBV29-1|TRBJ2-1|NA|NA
CSVDHRVRGSYNEQFF
TGCAGCGTTGACCACAGGGTCCGAGGATCCTACAATGAGCAGTTCTTC
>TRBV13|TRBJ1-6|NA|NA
CASRWQGVDSPLHF
TGTGCCAGCAGGTGGCAAGGGGTTGACTCACCCCTCCACTTT
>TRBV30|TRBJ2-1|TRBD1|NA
CAWSLGQVKQFF
TGTGCCTGGAGTCTCGGACAGGTTAAGCAGTTCTTC
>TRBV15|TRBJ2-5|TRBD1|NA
CATSGSTGGRETQYF
TGTGCCACCAGCGGATCGACAGGGGGCCGGGAGACCCAGTACTTC
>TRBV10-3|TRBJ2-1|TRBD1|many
CATGTDFYNEQFF
TGTGCCACCGGGACAGATTTCTACAATGAGCAGTTCTTC
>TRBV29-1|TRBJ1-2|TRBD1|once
CSVVGQGAGGYTF
TGCAGCGTTGTGGGACAGGGGGCCGGTGGCTACACCTTC
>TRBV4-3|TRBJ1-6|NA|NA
CASSQDGRVYSPLHF
TGCGCCAGCAGCCAAGATGGCAGGGTGTATTCACCCCTCCACTTT
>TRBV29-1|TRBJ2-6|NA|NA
CSVEGTGANVLTF
TGCAGCGTTGAGGGGACTGGGGCCAACGTCCTGACTTTC
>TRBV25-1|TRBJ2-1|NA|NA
CASSVEDEQFF
TGTGCCAGCAGTGTAGAGGATGAGCAGTTCTTC
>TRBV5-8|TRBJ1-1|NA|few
CASSRPGGLTEAFF
TGTGCCAGCAGCCGTCCCGGAGGGTTAACTGAAGCTTTCTTT
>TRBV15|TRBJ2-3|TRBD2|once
CATSRATSGGAGADTQYF
TGTGCCACCAGCAGGGCCACTAGCGGGGGGGCAGGAGCAGATACGCAGTATTTT
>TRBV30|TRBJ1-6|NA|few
CAWSVLGTRWWNSPLHF
TGTGCCTGGAGTGTACTGGGAACAAGGTGGTGGAATTCACCCCTCCACTTT
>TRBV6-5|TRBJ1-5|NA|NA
CASSYNGNQPQHF
TGTGCCAGCAGTTACAATGGCAATCAGCCCCAGCATTTT
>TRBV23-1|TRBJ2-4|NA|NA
CASGSQGMWCAKNIQYF
TGCGCCAGCGGATCTCAGGGGATGTGGTGCGCCAAAAACATTCAGTACTTC
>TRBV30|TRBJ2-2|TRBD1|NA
CAWSAGTGWIGELFF
TGTGCCTGGAGTGCCGGGACAGGGTGGATCGGGGAGCTGTTTTTT
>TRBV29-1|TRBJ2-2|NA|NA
CSVETRTGELFF
TGCAGCGTAGAGACTAGGACCGGGGAGCTGTTTTTT